The 28 T cell receptor beta chains below come from one sample, sequenced in a study of Ad26.COV2.S vaccination and SARS-CoV-2 variants (dated by TCRdb to about 2021). The sample's treatment or condition, from its label and the paper: roughly 20 received Ad26.COV2.S at low or high dose, single or two shots; about five received placebo; per-sample allocation not given. For vaccine and placebo recipients, the sequenced repertoires came from samples collected on day 63 after the first injection. The library was generated by the immunoSEQ multiplex PCR assay. Drawn from immuneACCESS, this table holds only the in-frame rearrangements with V and J called that TCRdb kept. Clones are partly lost; checked studies trace under half to an unresolved V gene and leave the rest unexplained. The sample table holds hundreds of thousands of clones, of which roughly 90% were seen once. About 1.5% of the sample rests with the top ten.

The sample was peripheral blood, taken in a trial of Ad26.COV2.S vaccine versus placebo. The receptors derive from a person between 18 and 65 years old who received the Ad26.COV2.S COVID-19 vaccine or a placebo.

The chain is built from TRBV18 and TRBJ1-4; 8 bases line up with TRBD1. The CDR3 has 16 amino acids. Trimming removed 6 bases from V and 8 bases from J; junction bases left unmatched: 14. Germline V CDR1 and CDR2: KGHSH, LQKENI. The CDR3 bases are TGTGCCAGCTCTTCCGGACAGGGTCACATAGGGGAAAAACTGTTTTTT. Translation gives CASSSGQGHIGEKLFF.

The gene calls are TRBV9 and TRBJ2-1, with D perhaps being TRBD1 or TRBD2 (7 bases each). CDR1 SGDLS and CDR2 YYNGEE come from the germline V gene. V was pared by 4 bases and J by 0 bases, with 26 bases between. This CDR3 is 20 amino acids long. The CDR3 region is CASSLTGTVGTINSYNEQFF. CDR3 in DNA: TGTGCCAGCAGCCTGACCGGGACAGTCGGGACTATCAACTCCTACAATGAGCAGTTCTTC.

A few counts support this clone. The chain carries TRBV30 and TRBJ1-2; maybe TRBD1 (6 bases). This CDR3 is 13 amino acids long. V lost 5 bases and J lost 1, with 11 bases in between. Per the germline V gene, CDR1 is GTSNPN and CDR2 is SVGIG (reference sequence). The CDR3, as DNA: TGTGCCTGGGGACAGAGCATTAACTATGGCTACACCTTC. Translation: CAWGQSINYGYTF.

The chain links TRBV25-1 to TRBJ1-4; D gene ambiguous. The CDR3 contains 13 residues. Between the trimmed V and J ends, which lost 2 bases and 7 bases, there was a span of 8 bases. The germline V gene encodes CDR1 MGHDK and CDR2 SYGVNS. The CDR3 DNA follows: TGTGCCAGCAGTGAAGGGCCTATTGAAAAACTGTTTTTT. This gives the protein CASSEGPIEKLFF.

The V gene is TRBV3-1 (or the pseudogene TRBV3-2), the J gene TRBJ2-7; 13 bases fit TRBD2. This CDR3 has 15 residues. CDR1 is LGHDT and CDR2 is YNNKEL in the germline V gene (reference sequence). The J segment lost 5 bases and the V segment lost 4 bases, leaving 5 bases of the junction unmatched. For the CDR3, the DNA is TGTGCCAGCAGCCCGGGACTAGCGGGAACAAACGAGCAGTACTTC. As protein: CASSPGLAGTNEQYF.

The CDR3 loop reads CASSPTHSNTEAFF. CDR3 nucleotide sequence: TGTGCCAGTAGTCCAACGCACAGTAACACTGAAGCTTTCTTT. The rearrangement links TRBV19 to TRBJ1-1; D ambiguous. Between the trimmed V and J ends, which lost 5 bases and 2 bases, there was a span of 12 bases. CDR3 length equals 14 residues. Germline loops: CDR1 LNHDA, CDR2 SQIVND (reference sequence).

The chain links TRBV3-1 (or the pseudogene TRBV3-2) to TRBJ2-1; either TRBD1 or TRBD2 may supply D (6 bases each). With 0 bases removed from V and 6 bases from J, the gap between germline ends came to 27 bases. Per the germline V gene, CDR1 is LGHDT and CDR2 is YNNKEL (reference sequence). The length of the CDR3 is 20 residues. The CDR3 region is CASSQDGGQGSPWGVNEQFF. DNA for the CDR3: TGTGCCAGCAGCCAAGATGGGGGGCAGGGTTCCCCCTGGGGGGTCAATGAGCAGTTCTTC.

The chain carries TRBV2 and TRBJ1-2, with D possibly TRBD1 on 6 matching bases. In germline, CDR1 is SNHLY, CDR2 FYNNEI. The CDR3 runs to 13 residues. V lost 4 bases, J lost 3 bases, and 9 bases lay in between. In DNA, the CDR3 is TGTGCCAGCAGTGCTGGGGGCGACTATGGCTACACCTTC. Amino acids: CASSAGGDYGYTF.

This chain uses TRBV6-5 with TRBJ2-1; TRBD2 aligns across 9 bases. The V and J ends lost 2 bases and 6 bases, in that order; junction bases with no gene match: 8. Germline loops: CDR1 MNHEY, CDR2 SVGAGI. The CDR3 covers 16 residues. CDR3 sequence reads: CASSYQIAGASNEQFF. The CDR3 DNA sequence: TGTGCCAGCAGTTACCAAATAGCGGGAGCGAGCAATGAGCAGTTCTTC.

The chain links TRBV30 to TRBJ1-2; D gene unclear. Between the trimmed V and J ends, which lost 0 bases and 0 bases, there was a span of 8 bases. The germline gives CDR1 GTSNPN, CDR2 SVGIG (reference sequence). This CDR3 is 14 amino acids long. The DNA for the CDR3 is TGTGCCTGGAGTGTCCGGAGAACTAACTATGGCTACACCTTC. Its translation: CAWSVRRTNYGYTF.

This clone was counted only a few times. This sequence joins TRBV15 and TRBJ2-2; 7 nucleotides agree with TRBD1. Trimming removed 6 bases from V and 4 bases from J; junction bases left unmatched: 8. This CDR3 is 15 amino acids long. CDR1 is LNHNV, CDR2 YYDKDF, per germline (reference sequence). CDR3 nucleotides: TGTGCCACCAGTACCGAACAGGGGCCCACCGGGGAGCTGTTTTTT. Protein product: CATSTEQGPTGELFF.

The gene calls are TRBV13 and TRBJ2-2; no clear D. CDR3 length: 14 residues. Germline V gene sequence: CDR1 PRHDT, CDR2 FYEKMQ (reference sequence). Between the trimmed V and J ends, which lost 6 bases and 4 bases, there was a span of 12 bases. This CDR3 reads CASRETGRTGELFF. The CDR3 bases are TGTGCCAGCAGGGAGACCGGACGCACCGGGGAGCTGTTTTTT.

Worth noting for this clone: A junction end diverges from the germline sequence, so it may reflect a read error. The rearrangement uses TRBV6-1 and TRBJ2-5; the D is unclear. The germline CDR1 and CDR2 sequences are MNHNS and SASEGT. CDR3 length: 13 residues. This CDR3 is CASTEQPPGTQYF. CDR3 in DNA: TGTGCCAGCACTGAACAGCCTCCGGGGACCCAGTACTTC.

This chain joins TRBV6-5 and TRBJ1-2, with a tentative D call TRBD1 (5 bases). The V end lost 7 bases, the J end lost 4 bases, and 16 bases lay between the germline ends. This CDR3 contains 14 residues. CDR1 MNHEY and CDR2 SVGAGI come from the germline V gene. CDR3 in DNA: TGTGCCAGCAAACAACAGGCCCTAATCTATGGCTACACCTTC. As protein: CASKQQALIYGYTF.

The chain joins TRBV24-1 to TRBJ2-3; maybe TRBD2 (5 bases). The CDR3 runs 18 residues. CDR1 and CDR2 from the germline V gene are KGHDR and SFDVKD. With 3 bases removed from V and 2 bases from J, the gap between germline ends came to 20 bases. Here the CDR3 reads CATSDGGRVREFTDTQYF. Here the CDR3 DNA reads TGTGCCACCAGTGATGGTGGGCGGGTGAGGGAGTTCACAGATACGCAGTATTTT.

The chain combines TRBV6-4 with TRBJ2-2; D call uncertain. Between the trimmed V and J ends, which lost 6 bases and 1 base, there was a span of 9 bases. CDR3 length equals 14 residues. The V gene's germline CDR1 is MRHNA and CDR2 SNTAGT. The CDR3 DNA sequence: TGTGCCAGCAGGGCAGATTGGAACACCGGGGAGCTGTTTTTT. Translated: CASRADWNTGELFF.

The J gene is TRBJ2-7, the V gene TRBV6-6; D possibly corresponds to TRBD1 (5 bases). The V end lost 0 bases, the J end lost 2 bases, and 8 bases lay between the germline ends. This CDR3 region has 14 residues. Germline CDR1 reads MNHNY; CDR2 reads SVGAGI (reference sequence). The CDR3 sequence is CASSYSGLPYEQYF. The CDR3 DNA sequence: TGTGCCAGCAGTTACTCGGGGCTACCCTACGAGCAGTACTTC.

The J gene is TRBJ1-5, the V gene TRBV5-8, with D unresolved. This CDR3 has 15 amino acids. The V and J ends lost 5 bases and 6 bases respectively, with 18 bases between them. CDR1 is SGHTS, CDR2 YDEGEE, per germline. CDR3 residues: CASRNRPIMRQPQHF. CDR3 nucleotides: TGTGCCAGCAGGAACCGACCGATTATGCGTCAGCCCCAGCATTTT.

The V call is TRBV5-1, the J call TRBJ2-3, with TRBD2 matching over 16 bases. With V trimmed by 4 bases and J by 6 bases, 5 bases remained unmatched. Germline-derived CDR1 and CDR2 are SGHRS and YFSETQ. The CDR3 contains 16 residues. The CDR3 protein is CASSPGTSGRGDTQYF. The CDR3 nucleotides are TGCGCCAGCAGCCCGGGGACTAGCGGGAGGGGTGATACGCAGTATTTT.

Only a few counts were recorded for this clone. This chain connects TRBV5-4 to TRBJ2-7; D gene unclear. Per the germline V gene, CDR1 is SGHNT and CDR2 is YYREEE (reference sequence). The length of the CDR3 is 13 residues. Trimming stripped 1 base from V and 0 bases from J, with 5 bases between. CDR3 in amino acids: CASSLKSSYEQYF. For the CDR3, the DNA is TGTGCCAGCAGCTTGAAGAGCTCCTACGAGCAGTACTTC.

J is TRBJ1-1 and V is TRBV5-6; D unresolved. Germline V CDR1 and CDR2: SGHDT, YYEEEE. Between the trimmed V and J ends, which lost 1 base and 3 bases, there was a span of 10 bases. This CDR3 comprises 14 residues. CDR3 region: CASSLQLLYTEAFF. CDR3 DNA: TGTGCCAGCAGCTTGCAGTTGCTCTACACTGAAGCTTTCTTT.

This clone was counted only a few times. The chain recombines TRBV15 with TRBJ2-1; 7 nucleotides match TRBD2. The ends lost 6 bases at V and 7 bases at J; junction bases unmatched: 12. Germline CDR1 and CDR2: LNHNV and YYDKDF (reference sequence). The CDR3 extends over 15 amino acids. The CDR3: CATSISGGEGNEQFF. As DNA, the CDR3 is TGTGCCACCAGTATCTCAGGAGGGGAGGGGAATGAGCAGTTCTTC.

The chain is built from TRBV7-7 and TRBJ2-5; possibly TRBD2 for D (6 bases). The CDR3 consists of 13 residues. The germline CDR1 and CDR2 sequences are SSHAT and FNYEAQ (reference sequence). V was clipped by 3 bases and J by 4 bases, with 9 bases between them. In DNA, the CDR3 is TGTGCCAGCAGCTTCTCACTAGCAGAGACCCAGTACTTC. Protein sequence: CASSFSLAETQYF.

V and J are TRBV5-6 and TRBJ2-7; D perhaps matches TRBD2 (6 bases). The CDR3 consists of 13 residues. The germline CDR1 and CDR2 sequences are SGHDT and YYEEEE. The germline V and J ends were trimmed by 1 base and 5 bases, with 10 bases remaining between them. Here the CDR3 DNA reads TGTGCCAGCAGCTTGTCTGGGACTCACGAGCAGTACTTC. This sequence encodes CASSLSGTHEQYF.

V and J are TRBV6-8 and TRBJ2-5; D is perhaps TRBD2 (6 bases). The CDR3 spans 17 residues. Trimming stripped 0 bases from V and 4 bases from J, with 18 bases between. Germline V CDR1 and CDR2: MNHGY, SAAAGT. CDR3 residues: CASSYSRDDGGTETQYF. The DNA of the CDR3 is TGTGCCAGCAGTTACTCACGAGACGATGGGGGGACAGAGACCCAGTACTTC.

CDR3 amino acids: CASSLVQAYGYTF. DNA for the CDR3: TGTGCCAGCAGCTTAGTCCAGGCCTATGGCTACACCTTC. The V call is TRBV7-2, the J call TRBJ1-2, with D hard to call. V gave up 1 base and J gave up 4 bases, with 7 bases separating them. The germline V gene encodes CDR1 SGHTA and CDR2 FQGNSA. The CDR3 sequence is 13 residues long.

The gene calls are TRBV3-1 (or the pseudogene TRBV3-2) and TRBJ2-4; D perhaps matches TRBD1 (5 bases). Germline V gives CDR1 LGHDT, CDR2 YNNKEL (reference sequence). The CDR3 extends over 17 amino acids. V lost 0 bases, J lost 3 bases, and 15 bases lay in between. The CDR3 DNA reads as TGTGCCAGCAGCCAAGAAGTGGGGCAGGTGGTCAAAAACATTCAGTACTTC. Protein: CASSQEVGQVVKNIQYF.

A note on this clone: This sample includes further DNA sequences coding for the same CDR3. The chain uses TRBV7-2 and TRBJ2-7, with no clear D. Germline values: CDR1 SGHTA, CDR2 FQGNSA. Trimming took 3 bases from V and 0 from J, leaving 0 bases between them. The CDR3 length is 11 residues. CDR3: CASSFSYEQYF. The CDR3 nucleotides are TGTGCCAGCAGCTTCTCCTACGAGCAGTACTTC.